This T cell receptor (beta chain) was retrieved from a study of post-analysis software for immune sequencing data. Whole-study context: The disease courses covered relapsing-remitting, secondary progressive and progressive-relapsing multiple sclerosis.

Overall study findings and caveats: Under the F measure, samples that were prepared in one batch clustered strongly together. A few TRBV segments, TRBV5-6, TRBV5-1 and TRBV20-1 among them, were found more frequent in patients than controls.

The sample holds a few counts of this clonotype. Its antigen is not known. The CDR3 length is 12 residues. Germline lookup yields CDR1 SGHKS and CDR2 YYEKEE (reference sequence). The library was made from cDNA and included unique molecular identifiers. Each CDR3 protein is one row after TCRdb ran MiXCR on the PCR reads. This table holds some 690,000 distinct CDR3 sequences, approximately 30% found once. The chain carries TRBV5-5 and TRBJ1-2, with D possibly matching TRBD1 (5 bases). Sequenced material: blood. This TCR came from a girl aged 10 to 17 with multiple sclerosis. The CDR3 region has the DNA TGTGCAGAGCTTAGGCGGGGCAATGGCTACACCTTC. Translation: CAELRRGNGYTF. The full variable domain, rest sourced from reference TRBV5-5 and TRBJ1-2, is DAGVTQSPTHLIKTRGQQVTLRCSPISGHKSVSWYQQVLGQGPQFIFQYYEKEERGRGNFPDRFSARQFPNYSSELNVNALLLGDSALYLCAELRRGNGYTFGSGTRLTVV.